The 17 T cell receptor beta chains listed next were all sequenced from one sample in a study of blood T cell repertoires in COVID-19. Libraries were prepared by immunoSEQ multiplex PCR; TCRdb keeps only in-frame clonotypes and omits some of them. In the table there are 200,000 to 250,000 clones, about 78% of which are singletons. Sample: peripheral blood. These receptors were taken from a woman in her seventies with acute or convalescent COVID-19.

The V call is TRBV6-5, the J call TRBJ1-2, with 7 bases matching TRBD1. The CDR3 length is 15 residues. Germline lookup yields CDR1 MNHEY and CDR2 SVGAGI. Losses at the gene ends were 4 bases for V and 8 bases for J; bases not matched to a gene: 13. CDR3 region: CASSSGDDRVGGYTF. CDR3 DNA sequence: TGTGCCAGCAGTTCTGGTGATGACAGGGTGGGAGGCTACACCTTC.

CDR3 nucleotide sequence: TGTGCCCTCAGCGACAGGGGGATTAGGACTAGCGGCTACACCTTC. Its translation: CALSDRGIRTSGYTF. The chain links TRBV6-5 to TRBJ1-2; 9 bases align to TRBD1. Germline trimming cut 11 bases from V and 8 bases from J; bases unmatched to any gene: 18. CDR1 and CDR2 from the germline V gene are MNHEY and SVGAGI. This CDR3 contains 15 residues.

The CDR3: CASSQYGGGAVDTQYF. DNA of the CDR3: TGCGCCAGCAGCCAATACGGCGGGGGGGCTGTAGATACGCAGTATTTT. The V call is TRBV4-1, the J call TRBJ2-3; 9 nucleotides match TRBD2. This CDR3 contains 16 residues. With V trimmed by 2 bases and J by 5 bases, 8 bases remained unmatched. Germline V gene lookup returns CDR1 MGHRA and CDR2 YSYEKL.

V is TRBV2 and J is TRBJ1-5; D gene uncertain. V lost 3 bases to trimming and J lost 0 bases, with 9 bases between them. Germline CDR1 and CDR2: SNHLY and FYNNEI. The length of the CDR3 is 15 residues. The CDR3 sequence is CASSENSYSNQPQHF. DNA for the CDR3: TGTGCCAGCAGTGAGAACAGCTATAGCAATCAGCCCCAGCATTTT.

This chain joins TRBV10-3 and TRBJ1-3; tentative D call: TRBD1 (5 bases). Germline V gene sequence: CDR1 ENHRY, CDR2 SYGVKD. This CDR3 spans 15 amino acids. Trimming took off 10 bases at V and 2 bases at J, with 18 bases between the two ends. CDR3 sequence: CATYLGGAAGNTIYF. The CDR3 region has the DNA TGTGCCACTTATCTAGGAGGGGCCGCTGGAAACACCATATATTTT.

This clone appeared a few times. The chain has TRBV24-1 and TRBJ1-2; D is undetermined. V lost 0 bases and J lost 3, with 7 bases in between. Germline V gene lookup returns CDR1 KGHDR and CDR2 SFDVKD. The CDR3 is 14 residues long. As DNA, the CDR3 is TGTGCCACCAGTGATTTGAAGGGAGACTATGGCTACACCTTC. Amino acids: CATSDLKGDYGYTF.

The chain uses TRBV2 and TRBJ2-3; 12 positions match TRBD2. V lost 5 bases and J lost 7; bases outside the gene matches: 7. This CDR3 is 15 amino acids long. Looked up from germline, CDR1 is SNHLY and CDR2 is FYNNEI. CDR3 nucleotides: TGTGCCAGCAGTCCGACTAGCGGGGGCCGACATACGCAGTATTTT. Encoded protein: CASSPTSGGRHTQYF.

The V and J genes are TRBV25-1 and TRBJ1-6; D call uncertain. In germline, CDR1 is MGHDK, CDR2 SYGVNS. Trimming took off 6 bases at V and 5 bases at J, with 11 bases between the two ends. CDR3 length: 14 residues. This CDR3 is CASREGRNNSPLHF. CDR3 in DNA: TGTGCCAGCAGGGAGGGCCGGAATAATTCACCCCTCCACTTT.

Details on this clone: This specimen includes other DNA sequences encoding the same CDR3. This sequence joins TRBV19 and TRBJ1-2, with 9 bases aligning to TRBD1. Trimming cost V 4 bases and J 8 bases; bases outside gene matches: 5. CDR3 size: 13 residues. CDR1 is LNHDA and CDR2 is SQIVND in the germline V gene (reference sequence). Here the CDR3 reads CASSTTGGDGYTF. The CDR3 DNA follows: TGTGCCAGTAGTACTACAGGGGGCGACGGCTACACCTTC.

The CDR3: CASSQTSGGYNEQFF. The CDR3 nucleotides are TGTGCCAGCAGCCAAACTAGCGGGGGCTACAATGAGCAGTTCTTC. The V call is TRBV3-1 (or the pseudogene TRBV3-2), the J call TRBJ2-1; 11 nucleotides line up with TRBD2. Germline CDR1 is LGHDT and CDR2 is YNNKEL (reference sequence). The CDR3 is made up of 15 amino acids. With 2 bases clipped from V and 3 bases from J, the junction kept 0 bases outside the gene matches.

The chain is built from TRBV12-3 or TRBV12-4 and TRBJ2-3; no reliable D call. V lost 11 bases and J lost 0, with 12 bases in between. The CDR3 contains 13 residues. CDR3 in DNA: TGTGCCTCTCAGGTCCCTAGCACAGATACGCAGTATTTT. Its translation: CASQVPSTDTQYF.

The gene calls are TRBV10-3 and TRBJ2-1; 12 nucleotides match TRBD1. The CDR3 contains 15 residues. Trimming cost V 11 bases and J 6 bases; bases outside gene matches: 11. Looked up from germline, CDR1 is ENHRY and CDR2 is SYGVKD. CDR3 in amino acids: CASDSGTGGPNEQFF. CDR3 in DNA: TGTGCCTCCGACTCCGGGACAGGGGGCCCCAATGAGCAGTTCTTC.

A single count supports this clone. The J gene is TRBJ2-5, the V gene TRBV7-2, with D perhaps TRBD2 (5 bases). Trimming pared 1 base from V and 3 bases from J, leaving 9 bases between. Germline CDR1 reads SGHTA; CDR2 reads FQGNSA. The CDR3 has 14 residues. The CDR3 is CASSLVVGKETQYF. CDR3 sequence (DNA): TGTGCCAGCAGCTTAGTCGTCGGGAAAGAGACCCAGTACTTC.

As DNA, the CDR3 is TGTGCCAGCAGCCAAGGGGACAGGGATGAAAAACTGTTTTTT. Translating it yields CASSQGDRDEKLFF. The chain couples TRBV3-1 (or the pseudogene TRBV3-2) to TRBJ1-4; 9 nucleotides align to TRBD1. V shed 1 base, J shed 6 bases, and the junction held 0 bases outside the gene matches. The CDR3 has 14 amino acids. Germline assignment: CDR1 LGHDT and CDR2 YNNKEL (reference sequence).

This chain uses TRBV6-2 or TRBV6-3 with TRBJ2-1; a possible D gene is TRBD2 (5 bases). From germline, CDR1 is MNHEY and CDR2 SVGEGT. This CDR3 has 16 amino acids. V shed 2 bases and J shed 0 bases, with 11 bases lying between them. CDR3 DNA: TGTGCCAGCAGTTACGGAGGTCTTGGCTCCTACAATGAGCAGTTCTTC. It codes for CASSYGGLGSYNEQFF.

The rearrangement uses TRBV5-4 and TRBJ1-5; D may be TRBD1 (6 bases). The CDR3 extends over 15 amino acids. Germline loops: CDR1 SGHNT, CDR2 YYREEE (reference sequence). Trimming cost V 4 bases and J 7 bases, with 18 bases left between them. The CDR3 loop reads CASSLAGGAEQPQHF. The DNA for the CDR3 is TGTGCCAGCAGCCTTGCCGGGGGGGCAGAACAGCCCCAGCATTTT.

For the CDR3, the DNA is TGCGCCAGCAGCCAAGCGGCGGGGGGGCCTTACGAGCAGTACTTC. Translated, it gives CASSQAAGGPYEQYF. V is TRBV4-3 and J is TRBJ2-7, with 9 bases identical to TRBD2. Germline V gene sequence: CDR1 LGHNA, CDR2 YSLEER. This CDR3 spans 15 amino acids. V trimming: 1 base; J trimming: 4 bases; junction bases outside the gene matches: 5.